The 7 T cell receptor beta chains reported below all come from one sample, sequenced in a study of early T cells in non-severe SARS-CoV-2 infection. MiXCR, run by TCRdb on the 5' RACE reads, gives a single entry per CDR3 protein. In the table there are about 67,000 distinct CDR3 sequences, 11% of which are singletons. The sequenced sample was whole blood. The source of these receptors is an adult who was a healthcare worker with PCR-confirmed SARS-CoV-2 infection or an uninfected control (not recorded which).

V usage is TRBV20-1 and J usage is TRBJ2-1, with 9 nucleotides matching TRBD2. Germline CDR1 is DFQATT and CDR2 is SNEGSKA (reference sequence). The CDR3 is 14 residues long. With 3 bases clipped from V and 4 bases from J, the junction kept 4 bases outside the gene matches. The CDR3 loop reads CSASAGGVYNEQFF. Here the CDR3 DNA reads TGCAGTGCTAGTGCGGGGGGGGTATACAATGAGCAGTTCTTC.

The CDR3 here is CAISGGKNEQYF. The CDR3 DNA reads as TGTGCCATTTCCGGGGGCAAGAACGAGCAGTACTTC. The chain uses TRBV10-3 and TRBJ2-7; D may be TRBD1 or TRBD2 (6 bases each). The CDR3 extends over 12 amino acids. Germline V gene sequence: CDR1 ENHRY, CDR2 SYGVKD. Trimming took off 9 bases at V and 5 bases at J, with 14 bases between the two ends.

This clonotype was counted ten times or more. The chain recombines TRBV30 with TRBJ2-7; D might be TRBD1 or TRBD2, each matching 7 bases. V was clipped by 1 base and J by 6 bases, with 22 bases between them. The germline V gene encodes CDR1 GTSNPN and CDR2 SVGIG (reference sequence). This CDR3 region has 16 residues. Here the CDR3 reads CAWSDPWEGAVSEQYF. In DNA, the CDR3 is TGTGCCTGGAGTGACCCCTGGGAGGGGGCTGTCTCCGAGCAGTACTTC.

This clonotype was counted many times. This chain uses TRBV29-1 with TRBJ2-7; the match to TRBD1 covers 8 bases. This CDR3 comprises 14 residues. J was trimmed by 2 bases and V by 2 bases; bases with no gene match: 5. Germline V gives CDR1 SQVTM, CDR2 ANQGSEA. CDR3 sequence (DNA): TGCAGCGTTGAACGGCAGGGGGCCCCCTACGAGCAGTACTTC. It yields the protein CSVERQGAPYEQYF.

This clonotype was detected many times. The gene calls are TRBV4-1 and TRBJ1-1; possible D gene TRBD1, 5 bases. Trimming took off 0 bases at V and 0 bases at J, with 17 bases between the two ends. Germline V gene lookup returns CDR1 MGHRA and CDR2 YSYEKL. The CDR3 is 18 amino acids. This chain's CDR3 is CASSQDRGTPRVNTEAFF. DNA of the CDR3: TGCGCCAGCAGCCAAGATCGAGGGACCCCAAGGGTGAACACTGAAGCTTTCTTT.

This clonotype was recorded once. This clone may be a read error of a much larger clone one base away. V usage is TRBV7-9 and J usage is TRBJ2-2; D is undetermined. V was shortened by 1 base and J by 9 bases, with 15 bases between the two germline ends. Germline V gives CDR1 SEHNR, CDR2 FQNEAQ (reference sequence). The CDR3 extends over 15 amino acids. The CDR3 DNA follows: TGTGCCAGCAGCTTAGGTGCAGCCCCGGCCAGGGAGCTGTTTTTT. Encoded protein: CASSLGAAPARELFF.

The chain joins TRBV29-1 to TRBJ2-1; 8 nucleotides line up with TRBD2. V shed 0 bases, J shed 14 bases, and the junction held 9 bases outside the gene matches. The CDR3 is 13 residues long. CDR1 and CDR2 from the germline V gene are SQVTM and ANQGSEA. The CDR3, as DNA: TGCAGCGTTGAAGACCGGGGACTAGTTCCTAAGTTCTTC. It encodes CSVEDRGLVPKFF.